These 3 T cell receptor beta chains were sequenced from one sample in a study of neurological immune-mediated disorders. Time point here: longitudinal time-point 2. TCRdb redid the calling of the 5' RACE reads with MiXCR, one entry per CDR3 protein. The sample holds 65,000 to 85,000 distinct CDR3 sequences, approximately 6% seen once. Material for sequencing was PBMCs. These receptors originate from a woman aged 55-69 years with multiple sclerosis.

As to this clonotype: The junction does not match germline at one end; this may be a read error. V is TRBV19 and J is TRBJ2-2; a possible D gene is TRBD1 (6 bases). The CDR3 is made up of 15 amino acids. Germline V gene lookup returns CDR1 LNHDA and CDR2 SQIVND (reference sequence). CDR3 nucleotide sequence: TGTGCCAGTAGTATCGGACAGAGGAACGCCGGGGAGCTGTTTTTT. It is translated as CASSIGQRNAGELFF.

This clonotype is judged medium-sized. V and J are TRBV28 and TRBJ2-1; 7 positions match TRBD2. V was pared by 2 bases and J by 11 bases, with 15 bases of the junction left unmatched. CDR1 is MDHEN, CDR2 SYDVKM, per germline. CDR3 length: 16 residues. The CDR3 DNA follows: TGTGCCAGCAGTTTACCCCTAACGGCGGGGGTTACTAAGCAGTTCTTC. This sequence encodes CASSLPLTAGVTKQFF.

The chain joins TRBV7-9 to TRBJ1-4; D unresolved. The germline CDR1 and CDR2 sequences are SEHNR and FQNEAQ (reference sequence). The ends were cut back, 7 bases at V and 4 bases at J, with 16 bases in the middle. This CDR3 has 15 amino acids. The CDR3 DNA reads as TGTGCCAGCACCGACGGGAAACAGATTAATGAAAAACTGTTTTTT. It encodes CASTDGKQINEKLFF.